The 29 T cell receptor beta chains listed next were all sequenced from one sample in a study of shared clonotypes between healthy human individuals. Data came from immunoSEQ multiplex PCR; TCRdb stores just in-frame clones and leaves some out. Of about 680,000 clones in the sample, under 95% were seen once. CD45RO-negative cells were positively selected for CCR7, leaving out terminally differentiated effector memory CD45RA+ cells. What was sequenced was naive CD8+ T cells sorted from blood. All receptors come from a man aged 25-45 years in good health.

The rearrangement links TRBV5-4 to TRBJ2-1; tentatively, D is TRBD2 (6 bases). In germline, CDR1 is SGHNT, CDR2 YYREEE (reference sequence). Trimming shortened V by 0 bases and J by 5 bases, and 12 bases separated the two germline ends. The CDR3 consists of 15 residues. CDR3 loop: CASSLASGLDNEQFF. DNA of the CDR3: TGTGCCAGCAGCTTGGCCTCGGGACTTGACAATGAGCAGTTCTTC.

Written as DNA, the CDR3 is TGCAGCGCCCCCCTAACCTATGGCTACACCTTC. Translating gives CSAPLTYGYTF. This rearrangement joins TRBV29-1 to TRBJ1-2; D is ambiguous. The germline V and J ends were trimmed by 7 bases and 4 bases, with 10 bases remaining between them. CDR3 length: 11 amino acids. Germline V CDR1 and CDR2: SQVTM, ANQGSEA.

This clone was picked up one time. The chain uses TRBV7-2 and TRBJ2-3; D is possibly TRBD1 or TRBD2 (5 bases each). CDR1 is SGHTA and CDR2 is FQGNSA in the germline V gene. The CDR3 is made up of 17 amino acids. The germline V and J ends were trimmed by 2 bases and 0 bases, with 15 bases remaining between them. CDR3 bases: TGTGCCAGCAGCTTAATGACAGAGGGAGCTAGCACAGATACGCAGTATTTT. Protein product: CASSLMTEGASTDTQYF. Using reference TRBV7-2 and TRBJ2-3 for the parts outside the CDR3, the full variable domain is GAGVSQSPSNKVTEKGKDVELRCDPISGHTALYWYRQSLGQGLEFLIYFQGNSAPDKSGLPSDRFSAERTGGSVSTLTIQRTQQEDSAVYLCASSLMTEGASTDTQYFGPGTRLTVL.

The chain is built from TRBV7-9 and TRBJ2-7, with D perhaps TRBD1 or TRBD2 (5 bases each). The ends were cut back, 5 bases at V and 1 base at J, with 18 bases in the middle. This CDR3 region has 16 residues. Germline V CDR1 and CDR2: SEHNR, FQNEAQ (reference sequence). The CDR3 DNA follows: TGTGCCAGCAGCCGACCAATCCGGGACGGATCCTACGAGCAGTACTTC. This encodes CASSRPIRDGSYEQYF.

J is TRBJ1-2 and V is TRBV6-5; 7 bases align to TRBD1. J was trimmed by 6 bases and V by 4 bases; bases with no gene match: 2. Germline V lookup: CDR1 MNHEY, CDR2 SVGAGI. The CDR3 totals 12 residues. Here the CDR3 DNA reads TGTGCCAGCAGTTCAGGGGGGGATGGCTACACCTTC. This translates into CASSSGGDGYTF.

The rearrangement uses TRBV7-6 and TRBJ2-1, with D possibly TRBD1 on 6 matching bases. V dropped 3 bases and J dropped 6 bases, with 9 bases sitting between them. Germline values: CDR1 SGHVS, CDR2 FNYEAQ. The CDR3 contains 13 residues. The CDR3 spells CASSFTGSNEQFF. In DNA, the CDR3 is TGTGCCAGCAGCTTCACAGGGTCCAATGAGCAGTTCTTC. Full variable domain (rest looked up from reference TRBV7-6 and TRBJ2-1): GAGVSQSPRYKVTKRGQDVALRCDPISGHVSLYWYRQALGQGPEFLTYFNYEAQQDKSGLPNDRFSAERPEGSISTLTIQRTEQRDSAMYRCASSFTGSNEQFFGPGTRLTVL.

The J gene is TRBJ2-7, the V gene TRBV30; D call uncertain. V was pared by 4 bases and J by 5 bases, with 18 bases between. This CDR3 contains 14 residues. Germline CDR1 GTSNPN, CDR2 SVGIG (reference sequence). The CDR3 reads CAWTPPGYPNEQYF. The CDR3 nucleotides are TGTGCCTGGACTCCCCCGGGCTACCCTAACGAGCAGTACTTC. Variable domain in full (rest from reference TRBV30 and TRBJ2-7): SQTIHQWPATLVQPVGSPLSLECTVEGTSNPNLYWYRQAAGRGLQLLFYSVGIGQISSEVPQNLSASRPQDRQFILSSKKLLLSDSGFYLCAWTPPGYPNEQYFGPGTRLTVT.

The chain joins TRBV4-1 to TRBJ2-7; tentatively, D is TRBD2 (6 bases). This CDR3 is 15 amino acids long. The V end was cut by 0 bases, the J end by 0 bases, with 9 bases between. The germline CDR1 and CDR2 sequences are MGHRA and YSYEKL. The CDR3 coding sequence is TGCGCCAGCAGCCAAGATTTGGGAGGCTCCTACGAGCAGTACTTC. This codes for CASSQDLGGSYEQYF.

A note on this clone: This sample also contains other DNA sequences that code for the same CDR3. The chain links TRBV9 to TRBJ2-7; D possibly corresponds to TRBD2 (5 bases). The V and J ends lost 0 bases and 3 bases respectively, with 10 bases between them. Germline CDR1 SGDLS, CDR2 YYNGEE. This CDR3 is built from 14 residues. The CDR3 sequence: CASSVAGSRYEQYF. The CDR3 DNA follows: TGTGCCAGCAGCGTAGCGGGAAGCCGCTACGAGCAGTACTTC.

This CDR3 reads CAISPVSADTQYF. CDR3 sequence (DNA): TGTGCCATCTCCCCAGTATCGGCAGATACGCAGTATTTT. The V gene is TRBV10-3, the J gene TRBJ2-3; the D is unclear. This CDR3 comprises 13 residues. Trimming took 8 bases from V and 4 from J, leaving 13 bases between them. Looked up from germline, CDR1 is ENHRY and CDR2 is SYGVKD.

This clone was detected once. This chain uses TRBV6-5 with TRBJ2-2, with D tentatively TRBD2 (6 bases). Germline loops: CDR1 MNHEY, CDR2 SVGAGI. The CDR3 is made up of 15 amino acids. Trimming pared 2 bases from V and 4 bases from J, leaving 11 bases between. The CDR3 sequence is CASSYLGGITGELFF. DNA of the CDR3: TGTGCCAGCAGTTACCTTGGAGGGATCACCGGGGAGCTGTTTTTT.

The chain uses TRBV6-6 and TRBJ1-2; TRBD1 aligns across 9 bases. The germline gives CDR1 MNHNY, CDR2 SVGAGI (reference sequence). V shed 2 bases and J 2 bases; nucleotides not matched to a gene: 6. The CDR3 is 16 residues long. The CDR3: CASSYTGTGHNYGYTF. In nucleotides, the CDR3 is TGTGCCAGCAGTTACACGGGGACAGGGCACAACTATGGCTACACCTTC.

The gene calls are TRBV7-9 and TRBJ2-5; 11 bases fit TRBD2. The junction had 2 bases not matched to a gene; V was cut back by 2 bases and J by 0 bases. The CDR3 loop spans 16 amino acids. Germline V gene lookup returns CDR1 SEHNR and CDR2 FQNEAQ (reference sequence). The CDR3 nucleotides are TGTGCCAGCAGCTTAACTAGCGGGAGCTACCAAGAGACCCAGTACTTC. It codes for CASSLTSGSYQETQYF.

The chain is built from TRBV5-8 and TRBJ1-5, with TRBD1 as a possible D gene (6 bases). V shed 5 bases and J shed 3 bases, with 18 bases lying between them. From germline, CDR1 is SGHTS and CDR2 YDEGEE. CDR3 length: 16 residues. The chain's CDR3 is CASRVRGYGFNQPQHF. The CDR3 DNA sequence: TGTGCCAGCAGAGTCAGGGGCTACGGATTCAATCAGCCCCAGCATTTT.

CDR3 nucleotides: TGTGCCAGCAGCTTATGGGACCTAGCGGGACCCGGGGAGCTGTTTTTT. Translating gives CASSLWDLAGPGELFF. The chain is built from TRBV11-2 and TRBJ2-2; 9 positions match TRBD2. CDR1 is SGHAT and CDR2 is FQNNGV in the germline V gene. The CDR3 runs to 16 residues. V gave up 2 bases and J gave up 6 bases; unmatched junction bases: 7. Variable domain in full (rest from reference TRBV11-2 and TRBJ2-2): EAGVAQSPRYKIIEKRQSVAFWCNPISGHATLYWYQQILGQGPKLLIQFQNNGVVDDSQLPKDRFSAERLKGVDSTLKIQPAKLEDSAVYLCASSLWDLAGPGELFFGEGSRLTVL.

This clone was seen only once. The V and J genes are TRBV6-1 and TRBJ2-7, with 14 bases identical to TRBD2. The CDR3 is 15 residues long. Germline CDR1 is MNHNS and CDR2 is SASEGT. The trim removed 4 bases at V and 5 bases at J, leaving 4 bases unmatched. The CDR3 here is CASSAPGLAGDEQYF. The CDR3 DNA reads TGTGCCAGCAGTGCCCCGGGACTAGCGGGAGACGAGCAGTACTTC.

The chain employs TRBV7-9 and TRBJ2-5; TRBD1 matches 8 bases. Germline CDR1 and CDR2: SEHNR and FQNEAQ (reference sequence). With V trimmed by 10 bases and J by 0 bases, 4 bases remained unmatched. The CDR3 runs 13 residues. This CDR3 is CATDREDQETQYF. The CDR3 nucleotides read TGTGCCACGGACAGGGAGGACCAAGAGACCCAGTACTTC.

This sequence joins TRBV5-1 and TRBJ2-3; no firm D call. Trimming took off 2 bases at V and 2 bases at J, with 12 bases between the two ends. This CDR3 has 15 residues. From germline, CDR1 is SGHRS and CDR2 YFSETQ. This CDR3 reads CASSFPGQTTDTQYF. The CDR3 DNA is TGCGCCAGCAGCTTCCCTGGGCAGACCACAGATACGCAGTATTTT.

CDR3: CASSATPSGSSYEQYF. CDR3 sequence (DNA): TGTGCCAGCAGTGCTACCCCTAGCGGAAGCTCCTACGAGCAGTACTTC. The V and J genes are TRBV6-1 and TRBJ2-7; TRBD2 matches 7 bases. The germline V gene has CDR1 MNHNS and CDR2 SASEGT. CDR3 size: 16 residues. V was clipped by 4 bases and J by 0 bases; unmatched bases: 9.

This chain uses TRBV29-1 with TRBJ2-1, with 7 bases that match TRBD2. V was pared by 4 bases and J by 5 bases, with 11 bases of the junction left unmatched. Germline-derived CDR1 and CDR2 are SQVTM and ANQGSEA. CDR3 size: 15 residues. In DNA, the CDR3 is TGCAGCGTTGTGGGGCCTAGCGGACCACACAATGAGCAGTTCTTC. Its translation is CSVVGPSGPHNEQFF.

The genes are TRBV5-1 and TRBJ2-3; 10 bases are a match to TRBD2. Trimming at V came to 4 bases and at J to 3 bases, leaving 14 bases not matched to a gene. The CDR3 runs 18 residues. CDR1 and CDR2 (germline): SGHRS, YFSETQ. The CDR3 DNA follows: TGCGCCAGCAGCCCTGGGTGGGCCAGCGGGAGGGGGACAGATACGCAGTATTTT. Amino acids: CASSPGWASGRGTDTQYF.

CDR3 in amino acids: CSVEDEVRALRYTQYF. The CDR3 DNA is TGCAGCGTTGAAGATGAGGTACGGGCACTTCGGTATACGCAGTATTTT. The chain carries TRBV29-1 and TRBJ2-3; D gene uncertain. Germline V lookup: CDR1 SQVTM, CDR2 ANQGSEA. CDR3 length: 16 amino acids. Trimming removed 0 bases from V and 7 bases from J, with 20 bases in between.

The chain has TRBV10-1 and TRBJ1-1; D not certain. There are 13 residues in the CDR3. The germline V gene encodes CDR1 WNHNN and CDR2 SYGVQD (reference sequence). V was pared by 6 bases and J by 1 base, with 9 bases between. Here the CDR3 reads CASRGSENTEAFF. The CDR3 region has the DNA TGCGCCAGCAGGGGGTCAGAGAACACTGAAGCTTTCTTT.

CDR3 in DNA: TGTGCCAGTAGTAGCGCCGGGACACAATTCACAGATACGCAGTATTTT. Its protein is CASSSAGTQFTDTQYF. The J gene is TRBJ2-3, the V gene TRBV19, with D perhaps TRBD1 (6 bases). Germline V gene data show CDR1 as LNHDA and CDR2 as SQIVND (reference sequence). V lost 4 bases to trimming and J lost 2 bases, with 16 bases between them. This CDR3 comprises 16 residues. Full variable domain (rest looked up from reference TRBV19 and TRBJ2-3): DGGITQSPKYLFRKEGQNVTLSCEQNLNHDAMYWYRQDPGQGLRLIYYSQIVNDFQKGDIAEGYSVSREKKESFPLTVTSAQKNPTAFYLCASSSAGTQFTDTQYFGPGTRLTVL.

The chain is built from TRBV18 and TRBJ2-1, with D possibly being TRBD1 (8 bases). Germline CDR1 KGHSH, CDR2 LQKENI. CDR3 length: 16 residues. The V end lost 2 bases, the J end lost 7 bases, and 18 bases lay between the germline ends. CDR3 loop: CASSPIGQGGVNEQFF. CDR3 nucleotide sequence: TGTGCCAGCTCACCAATCGGACAGGGAGGGGTTAATGAGCAGTTCTTC.

V usage is TRBV7-8 and J usage is TRBJ2-7, with a tentative D call TRBD2 (5 bases). Germline V gene lookup returns CDR1 SGHVS and CDR2 FQNEAQ. V was trimmed by 2 bases and J by 2 bases, leaving 16 bases between them. The CDR3 has 16 amino acids. CDR3 loop: CASSLLSPRGTYEQYF. CDR3 bases: TGTGCCAGCAGCTTACTCTCCCCCCGGGGTACCTACGAGCAGTACTTC.

The chain joins TRBV5-4 to TRBJ2-7; the match to TRBD2 covers 7 bases. V shed 4 bases, J shed 2 bases, and the junction held 12 bases outside the gene matches. CDR3 length equals 16 residues. Looked up from germline, CDR1 is SGHNT and CDR2 is YYREEE (reference sequence). CDR3: CASSTGTTMRAYEQYF. Here the CDR3 DNA reads TGTGCCAGCAGCACCGGGACTACCATGAGGGCCTACGAGCAGTACTTC.

The rearrangement uses TRBV18 and TRBJ2-5, with D perhaps given as TRBD1 or TRBD2 (5 bases each). The CDR3 runs 15 residues. Germline CDR1 and CDR2: KGHSH and LQKENI. V was trimmed by 3 bases and J by 3 bases, leaving 14 bases between them. The CDR3 DNA is TGTGCCAGCTCACCGGGGGTTGGGTACGAAGAGACCCAGTACTTC. It is translated as CASSPGVGYEETQYF.

The chain employs TRBV6-5 and TRBJ2-7, with D perhaps TRBD1 or TRBD2 (5 bases each). The CDR3 is made up of 13 amino acids. Germline loops: CDR1 MNHEY, CDR2 SVGAGI. V was trimmed by 4 bases and J by 7 bases, leaving 14 bases between them. The CDR3: CASSSKGSGEQYF. The CDR3 region has the DNA TGTGCCAGCAGTTCCAAGGGGTCGGGAGAGCAGTACTTC.